The 28 T cell receptor beta chains presented below share a single source sample, sequenced in a study of blood T cell repertoires in COVID-19. Clones were read by immunoSEQ multiplex PCR, and TCRdb kept only the in-frame ones, dropping some. Among 97,000 or so clones listed, more than 75% were seen once. Sequencing used peripheral blood. The source of these receptors is a man between 60 and 75 years old with active or convalescent COVID-19.

This rearrangement joins TRBV28 to TRBJ1-5, with TRBD1 as a possible D gene (5 bases). The CDR3 consists of 16 residues. Between the trimmed V and J ends, which lost 5 bases and 9 bases, there was a span of 23 bases. The germline CDR1 and CDR2 sequences are MDHEN and SYDVKM. The CDR3 loop is CASSPTSTSPGRPQHF. CDR3 DNA: TGTGCCAGCAGTCCAACATCGACATCTCCAGGGCGGCCCCAGCATTTT.

This rearrangement joins TRBV25-1 to TRBJ2-1; D remains unclear. V was cut by 5 bases and J by 2 bases, with 10 bases left in between. The germline V gene has CDR1 MGHDK and CDR2 SYGVNS. This CDR3 has 14 residues. The CDR3 nucleotides are TGTGCCAGCAGTTTTCAGTTCGCCTACAATGAGCAGTTCTTC. Its translation: CASSFQFAYNEQFF. Drawing the rest from reference TRBV25-1 and TRBJ2-1, the complete variable domain is EADIYQTPRYLVIGTGKKITLECSQTMGHDKMYWYQQDPGMELHLIHYSYGVNSTEKGDLSSESTVSRIRTEHFPLTLESARPSHTSQYLCASSFQFAYNEQFFGPGTRLTVL.

V gene TRBV28 combines with J gene TRBJ2-7; 7 bases agree with TRBD1. Germline lookup yields CDR1 MDHEN and CDR2 SYDVKM. This CDR3 spans 15 amino acids. J was trimmed by 2 bases and V by 4 bases; bases with no gene match: 8. The CDR3 DNA follows: TGTGCCAGCAGTTCCCGGACAGGTGTTACCTACGAGCAGTACTTC. This gives the protein CASSSRTGVTYEQYF. The full variable domain, with the rest looked up from reference TRBV28 and TRBJ2-7, is DVKVTQSSRYLVKRTGEKVFLECVQDMDHENMFWYRQDPGLGLRLIYFSYDVKMKEKGDIPEGYSVSREKKERFSLILESASTNQTSMYLCASSSRTGVTYEQYFGPGTRLTVT.

The chain has TRBV5-1 and TRBJ1-6; 8 nucleotides match TRBD1. Germline V gives CDR1 SGHRS, CDR2 YFSETQ. This CDR3 has 15 residues. With 4 bases clipped from V and 9 bases from J, the junction kept 9 bases outside the gene matches. The CDR3 sequence is CASSPKGQGGSPLHF. CDR3 DNA sequence: TGCGCCAGCAGCCCTAAAGGACAGGGAGGTTCACCCCTCCACTTT.

J is TRBJ1-2 and V is TRBV3-1 (or the pseudogene TRBV3-2); 9 nucleotides line up with TRBD1. Unmatched junction bases numbered 8, after V lost 0 bases and J lost 6 bases. CDR1 and CDR2 (germline): LGHDT, YNNKEL (reference sequence). The CDR3 is 16 residues long. CDR3 sequence: CASSQDGQGRGDGYTF. CDR3 in DNA: TGTGCCAGCAGCCAAGACGGACAGGGGCGCGGGGATGGCTACACCTTC.

Note on this clone: The junction differs from germline at one of its ends, possibly a read error. The chain is built from TRBV6-1 and TRBJ2-3, with D possibly TRBD2 on 5 matching bases. CDR3 size: 16 residues. CDR1 is MNHNS and CDR2 is SASEGT in the germline V gene. This CDR3 reads CASSEAALAAADTQYF. CDR3 sequence (DNA): TGTGCCAGCAGCGAAGCTGCTCTAGCAGCGGCAGATACGCAGTATTTT.

This sequence joins TRBV24-1 and TRBJ2-1; 10 positions agree with TRBD1. This CDR3 contains 15 residues. The germline V gene encodes CDR1 KGHDR and CDR2 SFDVKD. The junction had 1 base not matched to a gene; V was cut back by 5 bases and J by 1 base. The CDR3 protein is CATSGDRGSYNEQFF. DNA for the CDR3: TGTGCCACCAGTGGGGACAGGGGATCCTACAATGAGCAGTTCTTC.

The chain uses TRBV6-6 and TRBJ1-2; 10 nucleotides match TRBD1. With 7 bases clipped from V and 5 bases from J, the junction kept 7 bases outside the gene matches. The germline gives CDR1 MNHNY, CDR2 SVGAGI (reference sequence). CDR3 length: 14 amino acids. The CDR3 region has the DNA TGTGCCAGCACCACGGGGGACAGGGGATATGGCTACACCTTC. This codes for CASTTGDRGYGYTF.

This clone occurred a few times. The chain recombines TRBV28 with TRBJ2-7; 7 positions agree with TRBD2. V trimming: 0 bases; J trimming: 4 bases; junction bases outside the gene matches: 3. The V gene's germline CDR1 is MDHEN and CDR2 SYDVKM. The CDR3 extends over 14 amino acids. The CDR3 nucleotides are TGTGCCAGCAGTTTATGGGACGGGGGGTACGAGCAGTACTTC. Translated, it gives CASSLWDGGYEQYF. Full variable domain (outside the CDR3, taken from reference TRBV28 and TRBJ2-7): DVKVTQSSRYLVKRTGEKVFLECVQDMDHENMFWYRQDPGLGLRLIYFSYDVKMKEKGDIPEGYSVSREKKERFSLILESASTNQTSMYLCASSLWDGGYEQYFGPGTRLTVT.

The rearrangement links TRBV7-9 to TRBJ1-1; no reliable D call. Trimming shortened V by 5 bases and J by 1 base, and 11 bases separated the two germline ends. This CDR3 is built from 14 residues. The germline gives CDR1 SEHNR, CDR2 FQNEAQ (reference sequence). For the CDR3, the DNA is TGTGCCAGCAGCCGAGGTCGTGGGAACACTGAAGCTTTCTTT. This gives the protein CASSRGRGNTEAFF.

This clone came up once. This rearrangement joins TRBV28 to TRBJ1-1, with 9 positions matching TRBD1. After removal of 6 bases from V and 4 bases from J, the junction contained 12 bases not matched to a gene. CDR3 length equals 16 residues. Germline V lookup: CDR1 MDHEN, CDR2 SYDVKM. The DNA for the CDR3 is TGTGCCAGCAGGTACACAGGGGGCCGGGTTAGCACTGAAGCTTTCTTT. Amino acid sequence: CASRYTGGRVSTEAFF.

The J gene is TRBJ2-1, the V gene TRBV4-3; 8 bases align to TRBD2. The junction had 8 bases not matched to a gene; V was cut back by 0 bases and J by 10 bases. Germline CDR1 and CDR2: LGHNA and YSLEER. This CDR3 contains 15 residues. CDR3 in amino acids: CASSQDVGGAREQFF. CDR3 DNA: TGCGCCAGCAGCCAAGATGTCGGGGGGGCGAGGGAGCAGTTCTTC.

This rearrangement joins TRBV30 to TRBJ2-2; no definite D call. Germline V gene sequence: CDR1 GTSNPN, CDR2 SVGIG (reference sequence). CDR3 length: 16 amino acids. The ends were cut back, 8 bases at V and 4 bases at J, with 23 bases in the middle. CDR3 nucleotides: TGTGCCCTGGAGTTCGGAGATACCCCCTCCACCGGGGAGCTGTTTTTT. It specifies CALEFGDTPSTGELFF.

The chain has TRBV6-5 and TRBJ1-5; TRBD1 matches at 7 bases. The CDR3 has 14 amino acids. Germline assignment: CDR1 MNHEY and CDR2 SVGAGI. J lost 1 base, V lost 6 bases, and 3 bases had no gene match. The CDR3: CASRKTGSNQPQHF. The DNA of the CDR3 is TGTGCCAGCAGAAAGACAGGGAGCAATCAGCCCCAGCATTTT.

The gene calls are TRBV7-9 and TRBJ2-5; 7 bases are a match to TRBD2. Germline V lookup: CDR1 SEHNR, CDR2 FQNEAQ (reference sequence). J gave up 3 bases and V 5 bases, and 9 bases lay outside the gene matches. The length of the CDR3 is 15 residues. The CDR3: CASSVGTISKETQYF. CDR3 bases: TGTGCCAGCAGCGTCGGGACTATATCTAAAGAGACCCAGTACTTC.

The chain joins TRBV5-5 to TRBJ2-1; 8 bases fit TRBD2. The germline CDR1 and CDR2 sequences are SGHKS and YYEKEE (reference sequence). The CDR3 is made up of 16 amino acids. V was clipped by 2 bases and J by 6 bases; unmatched bases: 10. In DNA form, the CDR3 reads TGTGCCAGCAGCTTTTTAGCGGGATACGAGTCCAATGAGCAGTTCTTC. Encoded protein: CASSFLAGYESNEQFF.

The rearrangement links TRBV5-1 to TRBJ1-3, with 7 bases aligning to TRBD1. The CDR3 extends over 15 amino acids. The V and J ends lost 3 bases and 4 bases, in that order; junction bases with no gene match: 7. The germline gives CDR1 SGHRS, CDR2 YFSETQ. CDR3 nucleotide sequence: TGCGCCAGCAGCTGGGGACAGTCGGAGGGAAACACCATATATTTT. It is translated as CASSWGQSEGNTIYF.

The chain has TRBV4-2 and TRBJ2-5, with TRBD2 identical over 16 bases. Germline V lookup: CDR1 LGHNA, CDR2 YNFKEQ. After removal of 3 bases from V and 5 bases from J, the junction contained 3 bases not matched to a gene. The CDR3 covers 16 residues. The CDR3 region has the DNA TGTGCCAGCAGCCAGGCGGGACTAGCGGGAGGGGAGACCCAGTACTTC. As protein: CASSQAGLAGGETQYF.

A single count supports this clone. The chain recombines TRBV19 with TRBJ1-1; D remains ambiguous. The length of the CDR3 is 13 residues. The V gene's germline CDR1 is LNHDA and CDR2 SQIVND (reference sequence). The V gene lost 7 bases and the J gene lost 2 bases, with 11 bases spanning the gap. CDR3: CASNDTLNTEAFF. CDR3 DNA sequence: TGTGCCAGTAACGACACCCTCAACACTGAAGCTTTCTTT.

The chain employs TRBV18 and TRBJ1-5, with a possible D match to TRBD1 (6 bases). Looked up from germline, CDR1 is KGHSH and CDR2 is LQKENI. This CDR3 region has 14 residues. V lost 6 bases, J lost 4 bases, and 13 bases lay in between. Here the CDR3 DNA reads TGTGCCAGCTCCGTAGAACAGGGTAATCAGCCCCAGCATTTT. Translated: CASSVEQGNQPQHF.

The gene calls are TRBV21-1 and TRBJ2-4; the DNA was not compared with TRBD1, the D call given in the table. TRBV21-1 is flagged as a pseudogene. This CDR3 contains 16 residues. CDR3 residues: CASSKALGVVKNIQYF. The CDR3 DNA follows: TGTGCCAGCAGCAAAGCTCTAGGGGTAGTCAAAAACATTCAGTACTTC.

The table lists this clone with a count of one. The chain has TRBV5-6 and TRBJ1-6; weak D call: TRBD1 (5 bases). V lost 4 bases, J lost 8 bases, and 16 bases lay in between. The CDR3 covers 15 residues. Germline loops: CDR1 SGHDT, CDR2 YYEEEE. The CDR3: CASSLPAGRYSPLHF. The CDR3, as DNA: TGTGCCAGCAGCCTCCCGGCAGGGCGATATTCACCCCTCCACTTT.

The rearrangement joins TRBV19 to TRBJ1-3; 9 bases agree with TRBD1. Germline CDR1 is LNHDA and CDR2 is SQIVND (reference sequence). With 6 bases clipped from V and 2 bases from J, the junction kept 8 bases outside the gene matches. The CDR3 contains 16 residues. The CDR3 DNA reads as TGTGCCAGTAGCCGACGGGGACAGGGACCTGGAAACACCATATATTTT. Translation: CASSRRGQGPGNTIYF.

The table lists this clone with a few counts. The chain joins TRBV6-6 to TRBJ2-3, with D possibly matching TRBD2 (5 bases). V lost 5 bases and J 1 base, leaving 16 bases between the germline ends. Germline V gives CDR1 MNHNY, CDR2 SVGAGI (reference sequence). The CDR3 has 16 residues. The CDR3 nucleotides read TGTGCCAGCAGTCGAAACCCGGTGAGGGGCACAGATACGCAGTATTTT. Protein sequence: CASSRNPVRGTDTQYF.

V gene TRBV28 combines with J gene TRBJ2-3; no reliable D call. V was trimmed by 7 bases and J by 6 bases, leaving 17 bases between them. CDR1 is MDHEN, CDR2 SYDVKM, per germline. This CDR3 comprises 14 residues. CDR3 bases: TGTGCCAGCATTAGAGGTGCAAGTTCTGATACGCAGTATTTT. The encoded protein is CASIRGASSDTQYF.

CDR3 DNA: TGTGCCACCAGCGGGACAGGGAACAACTATGGCTACACCTTC. Amino acid sequence: CATSGTGNNYGYTF. V usage is TRBV15 and J usage is TRBJ1-2; 9 bases fit TRBD1. J gave up 2 bases and V 5 bases, and 3 bases lay outside the gene matches. Germline CDR1 reads LNHNV; CDR2 reads YYDKDF (reference sequence). The CDR3 runs 14 residues.

The rearrangement uses TRBV19 and TRBJ2-2, with D possibly TRBD2 on 5 matching bases. Trimming removed 4 bases at V and 4 bases at J, with 16 bases between. This CDR3 is 16 amino acids long. CDR1 and CDR2 from the germline V gene are LNHDA and SQIVND (reference sequence). The CDR3 DNA follows: TGTGCCAGTAGTACTACCTCTGGTGAGGGCACCGGGGAGCTGTTTTTT. It codes for CASSTTSGEGTGELFF.

There are many counts of this clone. The chain has TRBV6-6 and TRBJ2-7, with TRBD2 matching over 8 bases. In germline, CDR1 is MNHNY, CDR2 SVGAGI (reference sequence). J was trimmed by 2 bases and V by 7 bases; bases with no gene match: 7. This CDR3 comprises 14 residues. Written as DNA, the CDR3 is TGTGCCAGCACCTTAACGGGAGGGCCCTACGAGCAGTACTTC. Amino acids: CASTLTGGPYEQYF.